This entry lists 12 T cell receptor beta chains sequenced from one sample in a study of blood T cell repertoires in COVID-19. The data were produced by immunoSEQ multiplex PCR, yet TCRdb's version contains in-frame clones alone and is incomplete. The sample shows under 300,000 clones, 70% to 90% of them seen only once. Material: peripheral blood. These receptors were taken from a woman in her forties who had recovered from COVID-19.

This clone was counted only a few times. This chain joins TRBV7-3 and TRBJ2-2, with a possible D match to TRBD2 (6 bases). CDR3 length equals 18 residues. The V end lost 0 bases, the J end lost 3 bases, and 17 bases lay between the germline ends. The germline gives CDR1 SGHTA, CDR2 FQGTGA. The CDR3 DNA reads TGTGCCAGCAGCTTAACCCGGGAGAACTTACAACACACCGGGGAGCTGTTTTTT. Its protein product is CASSLTRENLQHTGELFF.

This clone came up a few times. The chain employs TRBV28 and TRBJ1-2; the D gene is possibly TRBD1 (5 bases). Trimming took 5 bases from V and 0 from J, leaving 16 bases between them. Germline CDR1 MDHEN, CDR2 SYDVKM. CDR3 size: 16 residues. CDR3 in amino acids: CASSPSDSITNYGYTF. CDR3 nucleotides: TGTGCCAGCAGTCCGTCAGACAGTATAACTAACTATGGCTACACCTTC.

V is TRBV3-1 (or the pseudogene TRBV3-2) and J is TRBJ2-3, with 11 bases matching TRBD1. CDR3 length: 16 residues. V lost 4 bases, J lost 2 bases, and 5 bases stayed unmatched. The V gene's germline CDR1 is LGHDT and CDR2 YNNKEL (reference sequence). The CDR3 nucleotides are TGTGCCAGCAGCCCTCGGGACAGGGGGATCACAGATACGCAGTATTTT. The encoded protein is CASSPRDRGITDTQYF.

The CDR3 here is CASKTQGDGKLFF. Here the CDR3 DNA reads TGTGCCAGCAAAACCCAGGGGGACGGGAAACTGTTTTTT. The V gene is TRBV27, the J gene TRBJ1-4; 7 positions agree with TRBD1. Looked up from germline, CDR1 is MNHEY and CDR2 is SMNVEV (reference sequence). Unmatched junction bases numbered 10, after V lost 7 bases and J lost 11 bases. This CDR3 is built from 13 residues. The entire variable domain, with the rest obtained from reference TRBV27 and TRBJ1-4, is as follows: EAQVTQNPRYLITVTGKKLTVTCSQNMNHEYMSWYRQDPGLGLRQIYYSMNVEVTDKGDVPEGYKVSRKEKRNFPLILESPSPNQTSLYFCASKTQGDGKLFFGSGTQLSVL.

The rearrangement uses TRBV7-3 and TRBJ2-2, with a possible D match to TRBD1 (5 bases). The germline V gene encodes CDR1 SGHTA and CDR2 FQGTGA. The CDR3 has 13 amino acids. V shed 5 bases and J shed 5 bases, with 9 bases lying between them. Written as DNA, the CDR3 is TGTGCCAGCAGCCCCAGGGTTACCGGGGAGCTGTTTTTT. It specifies CASSPRVTGELFF. Complete variable domain (other parts from reference TRBV7-3 and TRBJ2-2): GAGVSQTPSNKVTEKGKYVELRCDPISGHTALYWYRQSLGQGPEFLIYFQGTGAADDSGLPNDRFFAVRPEGSVSTLKIQRTERGDSAVYLCASSPRVTGELFFGEGSRLTVL.

The genes are TRBV27 and TRBJ2-5; D is perhaps TRBD2 (5 bases). This CDR3 is built from 15 residues. Germline V CDR1 and CDR2: MNHEY, SMNVEV (reference sequence). Trimming pared 1 base from V and 4 bases from J, leaving 13 bases between. The CDR3 coding sequence is TGTGCCAGCAGTTTATTAGGCGTAGCGTCAGAGACCCAGTACTTC. Protein: CASSLLGVASETQYF.

In its sample, this clone was seen a few times. This chain uses TRBV15 with TRBJ1-4, with 8 bases fitting TRBD1. Germline V CDR1 and CDR2: LNHNV, YYDKDF (reference sequence). The CDR3 extends over 15 amino acids. V was pared by 4 bases and J by 5 bases, with 6 bases of the junction left unmatched. CDR3 in amino acids: CATSMGTGLNEKLFF. Here the CDR3 DNA reads TGTGCCACCAGCATGGGGACAGGCCTGAATGAAAAACTGTTTTTT.

The DNA of the CDR3 is TGCGCCAGCAGCCAAGATTTCCTCTCTGGAAACACCATATATTTT. It encodes CASSQDFLSGNTIYF. V gene TRBV4-3 combines with J gene TRBJ1-3; D unresolved. V was clipped by 0 bases and J by 0 bases, with 6 bases between them. The CDR3 extends over 15 amino acids. Germline CDR1 is LGHNA and CDR2 is YSLEER.

This clone has a handful of counts. The chain has TRBV7-2 and TRBJ2-5, with 11 bases aligning to TRBD2. CDR3 size: 15 residues. V gave up 4 bases and J gave up 4 bases; unmatched junction bases: 5. Germline V gives CDR1 SGHTA, CDR2 FQGNSA. DNA of the CDR3: TGTGCCAGCAGCTCGCGGGGGACTAGCGGAGAGACCCAGTACTTC. This gives the protein CASSSRGTSGETQYF.

The chain uses TRBV2 and TRBJ1-5, with TRBD1 matching 8 bases. Trimming cost V 3 bases and J 4 bases; bases outside gene matches: 5. Germline CDR1 reads SNHLY; CDR2 reads FYNNEI. The CDR3 consists of 15 residues. In DNA, the CDR3 is TGTGCCAGCAGTGACGGGACAGGACCGAATCAGCCCCAGCATTTT. Its protein product is CASSDGTGPNQPQHF.

The chain recombines TRBV5-6 with TRBJ2-2, with D maybe TRBD2 (5 bases). This CDR3 contains 15 residues. Trimming pared 2 bases from V and 4 bases from J, leaving 12 bases between. CDR1 and CDR2 from the germline V gene are SGHDT and YYEEEE. CDR3 in amino acids: CASSFNEGSTGELFF. CDR3 nucleotide sequence: TGTGCCAGCAGCTTTAATGAGGGTTCCACCGGGGAGCTGTTTTTT.

V is TRBV4-1 and J is TRBJ1-1; TRBD1 is a possible D gene (5 bases). The CDR3 is 14 amino acids. Trimming removed 6 bases from V and 0 bases from J, with 11 bases in between. The germline V gene encodes CDR1 MGHRA and CDR2 YSYEKL. The CDR3 nucleotides are TGCGCCAGCAGTGTCGGGGGTCTGAACACTGAAGCTTTCTTT. This gives the protein CASSVGGLNTEAFF.